A selection of T cell receptor beta chains follows, all from one sample in a study of T cell responses to AZD1222 COVID-19 vaccine. Produced via immunoSEQ multiplex PCR; TCRdb's table is partial and in-frame only. The table shows about 130,000 clones, with approximately 90% occurring only once. The material was peripheral blood, obtained on day 0 of AZD1222 vaccination. The receptors were sampled from an adult in good health. Each CDR3 is given with its conserved first and last residue. D genes are given only for firm matches. Clone size is shown for a subset of rows, as once, few, many or a class of expanded clone.

V: TRBV27; D: -; size: -; J: TRBJ1-2; CDR3: CASSPRPGIYGYTF; DNA: TGTGCCAGCAGTCCCAGGCCAGGGATCTATGGCTACACCTTC
V: TRBV4-2; D: TRBD1; size: once; J: TRBJ1-1; CDR3: CASRPTGGLNTEAFF; DNA: TGTGCCAGCAGACCGACAGGGGGCTTGAACACTGAAGCTTTCTTT
V: TRBV4-3; D: -; size: -; J: TRBJ2-7; CDR3: CASSQSSGVTYEQYF; DNA: TGCGCCAGCAGCCAAAGTTCGGGGGTAACCTACGAGCAGTACTTC
V: TRBV12-3/TRBV12-4; D: -; size: -; J: TRBJ1-5; CDR3: CASSHDSGQPQHF; DNA: TGTGCCAGCAGCCATGACAGCGGTCAGCCCCAGCATTTT
V: TRBV4-3; D: -; size: -; J: TRBJ1-5; CDR3: CASSQDPYSNQPQHF; DNA: TGCGCCAGCAGCCAAGATCCTTATAGCAATCAGCCCCAGCATTTT
V: TRBV27; D: TRBD1; size: -; J: TRBJ1-5; CDR3: CASSYPTGDSNQPQHF; DNA: TGTGCCAGCAGTTACCCGACAGGGGATAGCAATCAGCCCCAGCATTTT
V: TRBV2; D: TRBD1; size: -; J: TRBJ1-5; CDR3: CASSEPRTGGNQPQHF; DNA: TGTGCCAGCAGTGAACCCCGAACAGGGGGGAATCAGCCCCAGCATTTT
V: TRBV7-3; D: TRBD2; size: few; J: TRBJ2-7; CDR3: CASSPGGSSYEQYF; DNA: TGTGCCAGCAGCCCGGGGGGGAGCTCCTACGAGCAGTACTTC
V: TRBV10-3; D: -; size: -; J: TRBJ2-3; CDR3: CAISVGSWGDTQYF; DNA: TGTGCCATCAGTGTCGGCAGTTGGGGGGATACGCAGTATTTT
V: TRBV7-2; D: -; size: -; J: TRBJ1-1; CDR3: CASSLLWGKNVEAFF; DNA: TGTGCCAGCAGCTTACTGTGGGGGAAGAACGTTGAAGCTTTCTTT
V: TRBV6-1; D: -; size: -; J: TRBJ1-4; CDR3: CASSEGPGADEKLFF; DNA: TGTGCCAGCAGTGAGGGGCCAGGGGCGGATGAAAAACTGTTTTTT
V: TRBV9; D: -; size: -; J: TRBJ2-7; CDR3: CASSVDVDVRQEQYF; DNA: TGTGCCAGCAGCGTAGATGTGGACGTGCGACAGGAGCAGTACTTC
V: TRBV5-1; D: -; size: many; J: TRBJ2-7; CDR3: CASSLEAAHEQYF; DNA: TGCGCCAGCAGCTTGGAGGCGGCCCACGAGCAGTACTTC
V: TRBV27; D: -; size: -; J: TRBJ2-1; CDR3: CASSLTPFLALNEQFF; DNA: TGTGCCAGCAGTTTAACTCCGTTTCTAGCGTTGAATGAGCAGTTCTTC
V: TRBV19; D: -; size: -; J: TRBJ1-1; CDR3: CASSIDYRTALRSTEAFF; DNA: TGTGCCAGTAGTATAGATTACAGAACGGCCTTGCGGAGCACTGAAGCTTTCTTT
V: TRBV27; D: -; size: once; J: TRBJ2-1; CDR3: CASSFYRERSNEQFF; DNA: TGTGCCAGCAGTTTTTACAGAGAAAGAAGTAATGAGCAGTTCTTC
V: TRBV18; D: -; size: -; J: TRBJ2-7; CDR3: CASSPRLGVYEQYF; DNA: TGTGCCAGCTCACCACGATTGGGCGTCTACGAGCAGTACTTC
V: TRBV19; D: -; size: -; J: TRBJ1-6; CDR3: CASSIGTAINSPLHF; DNA: TGTGCCAGTAGTATAGGGACAGCCATTAATTCACCCCTCCACTTT
V: TRBV29-1; D: -; size: -; J: TRBJ1-2; CDR3: CSVAPREAYGYTF; DNA: TGCAGCGTTGCGCCTCGGGAGGCTTATGGCTACACCTTC
V: TRBV5-8; D: TRBD1; size: -; J: TRBJ2-7; CDR3: CASSFTDRAYEQYF; DNA: TGTGCCAGCAGCTTCACAGACAGGGCCTACGAGCAGTACTTC
V: TRBV9; D: TRBD1; size: few; J: TRBJ2-7; CDR3: CASSFGGQGDYEQYF; DNA: TGTGCCAGCAGCTTCGGGGGACAGGGGGATTACGAGCAGTACTTC
V: TRBV5-1; D: -; size: -; J: TRBJ2-2; CDR3: CASSLATNTGELFF; DNA: TGCGCCAGCAGCTTGGCCACGAACACCGGGGAGCTGTTTTTT
V: TRBV28; D: -; size: -; J: TRBJ1-5; CDR3: CASSYRTGLQPQHF; DNA: TGTGCCAGCAGTTATCGTACAGGGCTACAGCCCCAGCATTTT
V: TRBV6-2/TRBV6-3; D: -; size: -; J: TRBJ2-7; CDR3: CASSYMGHAYEQYF; DNA: TGTGCCAGCAGTTACATGGGACATGCCTACGAGCAGTACTTC
V: TRBV6-5; D: TRBD1; size: -; J: TRBJ2-6; CDR3: CASNPRGQGANVLTF; DNA: TGTGCCAGCAACCCCAGGGGGCAGGGGGCCAACGTCCTGACTTTC
V: TRBV3-1/TRBV3-2; D: -; size: -; J: TRBJ1-2; CDR3: CASSPGAGRVYGYTF; DNA: TGTGCCAGCAGCCCCGGGGCAGGGAGGGTCTATGGCTACACCTTC
V: TRBV7-9; D: TRBD2; size: once; J: TRBJ2-1; CDR3: CASSPLAGGLDNEQFF; DNA: TGTGCCAGCAGCCCACTAGCGGGGGGGCTTGACAATGAGCAGTTCTTC
V: TRBV12-5; D: -; size: -; J: TRBJ1-2; CDR3: CASGLVPSWGVPYGYTF; DNA: TGTGCTAGTGGTTTGGTACCAAGTTGGGGGGTCCCCTATGGCTACACCTTC
V: TRBV18; D: TRBD1; size: -; J: TRBJ1-5; CDR3: CASSQGGLQPQHF; DNA: TGTGCCAGCTCACAAGGGGGCCTTCAGCCCCAGCATTTT
V: TRBV28; D: TRBD1; size: -; J: TRBJ1-1; CDR3: CASSSGTVGTEAFF; DNA: TGTGCCAGCAGTTCTGGGACAGTGGGTACTGAAGCTTTCTTT
V: TRBV6-2/TRBV6-3; D: -; size: -; J: TRBJ2-3; CDR3: CASSWGPGESTDTQYF; DNA: TGTGCCAGCAGTTGGGGACCGGGGGAGAGCACAGATACGCAGTATTTT
V: TRBV6-4; D: -; size: few; J: TRBJ1-1; CDR3: CASSDSSWGTEAFF; DNA: TGTGCCAGCAGTGACTCGTCCTGGGGGACTGAAGCTTTCTTT
V: TRBV19; D: TRBD1; size: -; J: TRBJ1-1; CDR3: CASKGTAIMNTEAFF; DNA: TGTGCCAGCAAAGGGACAGCGATAATGAACACTGAAGCTTTCTTT
V: TRBV12-2; D: -; size: few; J: TRBJ2-5; CDR3: CASRLARRKQDAIVETQYF; DNA: TGTGCAAGTCGCTTAGCGCGACGCAAGCAGGACGCGATTGTGGAGACCCAGTACTTC
V: TRBV7-9; D: -; size: -; J: TRBJ1-4; CDR3: CASSTDGRNPTNEKLFF; DNA: TGTGCCAGCAGTACCGACGGGAGGAATCCAACTAATGAAAAACTGTTTTTT
V: TRBV4-3; D: -; size: -; J: TRBJ1-5; CDR3: CASSQDRDINQPQHF; DNA: TGCGCCAGCAGCCAAGATCGGGACATCAATCAGCCCCAGCATTTT
V: TRBV4-3; D: -; size: -; J: TRBJ2-2; CDR3: CASSQVPPHLAGEHTGELFF; DNA: TGCGCCAGCAGCCAAGTTCCCCCTCACTTGGCCGGGGAGCACACCGGGGAGCTGTTTTTT
V: TRBV6-2/TRBV6-3; D: -; size: -; J: TRBJ1-6; CDR3: CASSQGAFYNSPLHF; DNA: TGTGCCAGCAGCCAGGGTGCTTTCTATAATTCACCCCTCCACTTT
V: TRBV27; D: -; size: -; J: TRBJ1-3; CDR3: CASSYRAGNTIYF; DNA: TGTGCCAGCAGCTACAGGGCTGGAAACACCATATATTTT
V: TRBV3-1/TRBV3-2; D: -; size: few; J: TRBJ1-2; CDR3: CASGSAVNYGYTF; DNA: TGTGCCAGCGGGTCGGCCGTTAACTATGGCTACACCTTC
V: TRBV13; D: -; size: -; J: TRBJ2-3; CDR3: CASSLGIGSTDTQYF; DNA: TGTGCCAGCAGCTTAGGGATCGGTAGCACAGATACGCAGTATTTT
V: TRBV4-2; D: TRBD1; size: -; J: TRBJ1-2; CDR3: CASSQSGTGGSYGYTF; DNA: TGTGCCAGCAGCCAGTCGGGGACAGGGGGCTCCTATGGCTACACCTTC
V: TRBV7-2; D: -; size: -; J: TRBJ2-1; CDR3: CASSLGGTGEQFF; DNA: TGTGCCAGCAGCTTAGGAGGAACCGGGGAGCAGTTCTTC
V: TRBV5-4; D: -; size: -; J: TRBJ2-3; CDR3: CASSLSLQSTDTQYF; DNA: TGTGCCAGCAGCTTGTCGCTCCAATCCACAGATACGCAGTATTTT
V: TRBV2; D: TRBD1; size: -; J: TRBJ1-1; CDR3: CASDRGPEAFF; DNA: TGTGCCAGTGACAGGGGCCCTGAAGCTTTCTTT
V: TRBV13; D: -; size: few; J: TRBJ1-6; CDR3: CASGSIHSPLHF; DNA: TGTGCCAGCGGGAGCATCCATTCACCCCTCCACTTT
V: TRBV5-5; D: -; size: -; J: TRBJ2-7; CDR3: CASSLEVGYEQYF; DNA: TGTGCCAGCAGCTTGGAGGTCGGCTACGAGCAGTACTTC
V: TRBV3-1/TRBV3-2; D: TRBD1; size: -; J: TRBJ1-6; CDR3: CASSQVSDRGTNSPLHF; DNA: TGTGCCAGCAGCCAAGTTTCCGACAGGGGAACAAATTCACCCCTCCACTTT
V: TRBV7-9; D: -; size: -; J: TRBJ2-2; CDR3: CASSLGGSWVLSNTGELFF; DNA: TGTGCCAGCAGCTTAGGAGGGTCGTGGGTGCTGTCGAACACCGGGGAGCTGTTTTTT
V: TRBV4-3; D: -; size: once; J: TRBJ1-3; CDR3: CASSLTTGYGNTIYF; DNA: TGCGCCAGCAGCCTAACGACAGGTTATGGAAACACCATATATTTT
V: TRBV7-2; D: TRBD1; size: -; J: TRBJ2-7; CDR3: CASSLDPGQTYEQYF; DNA: TGTGCCAGCAGCTTAGACCCGGGACAGACCTACGAGCAGTACTTC
V: TRBV6-2/TRBV6-3; D: -; size: -; J: TRBJ2-7; CDR3: CASSPVGGYEQYF; DNA: TGTGCCAGCAGCCCCGTGGGGGGTTACGAGCAGTACTTC
V: TRBV11-3; D: -; size: once; J: TRBJ2-1; CDR3: CASSFGGPSYNEQFF; DNA: TGTGCCAGCAGCTTTGGCGGGCCTTCCTACAATGAGCAGTTCTTC
V: TRBV15; D: -; size: -; J: TRBJ2-1; CDR3: CATSDAGEQFF; DNA: TGTGCCACCAGCGATGCGGGTGAGCAGTTCTTC
V: TRBV27; D: -; size: -; J: TRBJ1-4; CDR3: CASRSTRVIREKLFF; DNA: TGTGCCAGCAGATCGACCAGGGTTATTCGTGAAAAACTGTTTTTT
V: TRBV28; D: TRBD1; size: -; J: TRBJ1-2; CDR3: CASSLIGTGGGGYGYTF; DNA: TGTGCCAGCAGTTTAATCGGGACAGGGGGTGGTGGCTATGGCTACACCTTC
V: TRBV15; D: -; size: once; J: TRBJ2-1; CDR3: CATSRDLALQAYNEQFF; DNA: TGTGCCACCAGCAGAGATCTTGCCCTCCAGGCCTACAATGAGCAGTTCTTC
V: TRBV12-3/TRBV12-4; D: -; size: -; J: TRBJ2-7; CDR3: CASSPQQGLIYF; DNA: TGTGCCAGCAGTCCACAGCAGGGCCTCATATACTTC
V: TRBV3-1/TRBV3-2; D: -; size: -; J: TRBJ2-3; CDR3: CASSQEILGQLPSTDTQYF; DNA: TGTGCCAGCAGCCAAGAAATTTTAGGGCAGCTACCTAGCACAGATACGCAGTATTTT